The 8 T cell receptor beta chains listed next were all sequenced from one sample in a study of monozygotic twins with inflammatory bowel disease. Following a re-call of the 5' RACE reads, TCRdb has one entry per CDR3 protein and lacks DNA. The listing contains around 450,000 distinct CDR3 sequences. The sequencing sample was made of blood. The receptors originated from a human donor with ulcerative colitis or Crohn's disease, or a healthy co-twin of an affected twin (not recorded which).

This chain joins TRBV12-5 and TRBJ1-5. This CDR3 is built from 15 residues. Per the germline V gene, CDR1 is LGHNT and CDR2 is FRNRAP. This CDR3 reads CASGRGEGINQPQHF.

The chain carries TRBV7-9 and TRBJ2-1; TCRdb outputs TRBD1, but without DNA this stays unchecked. CDR3 length: 13 amino acids. Germline lookup yields CDR1 SEHNR and CDR2 FQNEAQ (reference sequence). The CDR3 loop reads CASSWDRGDEQFF.

This chain uses TRBV12-3 or TRBV12-4 with TRBJ2-1; the TRBD2 assignment by TCRdb is unverifiable without DNA. This CDR3 contains 14 residues. The chain's CDR3 is CASSFGTSYNEQFF.

V is TRBV4-1 and J is TRBJ2-1; without DNA, the TCRdb call of TRBD2 cannot be checked. CDR1 is MGHRA, CDR2 YSYEKL, per germline. The CDR3 covers 18 residues. The CDR3 sequence is CASSQDSWGNRLYNEQFF.

This chain uses TRBV20-1 with TRBJ2-3; TCRdb picks TRBD1, but there is no DNA to check that call. The CDR3 loop spans 16 amino acids. From germline, CDR1 is DFQATT and CDR2 SNEGSKA (reference sequence). This CDR3 is CSARDPGDPRTDTQYF.

The chain is built from TRBV29-1 and TRBJ2-7; the D call of TRBD1 rests on TCRdb alone, since no DNA is present to check it. Germline CDR1 is SQVTM and CDR2 is ANQGSEA. This CDR3 is 14 amino acids long. The CDR3 spells CSFRPGTGVYEQYF.

V and J are TRBV7-2 and TRBJ1-3; the D call of TRBD1 rests on TCRdb alone, since no DNA is present to check it. The length of the CDR3 is 17 residues. Per the germline V gene, CDR1 is SGHTA and CDR2 is FQGNSA. The chain's CDR3 is CASSLGAGPRAGNTIYF. The variable domain in full, completed from reference TRBV7-2 and TRBJ1-3, reads GAGVSQSPSNKVTEKGKDVELRCDPISGHTALYWYRQSLGQGLEFLIYFQGNSAPDKSGLPSDRFSAERTGGSVSTLTIQRTQQEDSAVYLCASSLGAGPRAGNTIYFGEGSWLTVV.

The V gene is TRBV20-1, the J gene TRBJ2-7. This CDR3 region has 13 residues. Per the germline V gene, CDR1 is DFQATT and CDR2 is SNEGSKA (reference sequence). This CDR3 reads CGCGAFEVYEQYF.